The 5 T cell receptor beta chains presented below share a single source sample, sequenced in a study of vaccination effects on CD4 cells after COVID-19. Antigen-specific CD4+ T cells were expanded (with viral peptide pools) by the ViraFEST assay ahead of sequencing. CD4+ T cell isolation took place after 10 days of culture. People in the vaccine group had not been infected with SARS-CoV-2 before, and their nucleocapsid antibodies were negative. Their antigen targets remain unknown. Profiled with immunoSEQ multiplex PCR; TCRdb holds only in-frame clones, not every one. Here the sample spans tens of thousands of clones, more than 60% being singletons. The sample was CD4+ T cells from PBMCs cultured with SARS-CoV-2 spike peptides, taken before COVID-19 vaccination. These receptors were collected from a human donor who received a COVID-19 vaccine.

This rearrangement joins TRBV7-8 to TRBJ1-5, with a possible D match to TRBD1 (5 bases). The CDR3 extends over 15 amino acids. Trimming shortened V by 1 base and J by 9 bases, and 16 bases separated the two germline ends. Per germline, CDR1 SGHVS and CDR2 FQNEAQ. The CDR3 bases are TGTGCCAGCAGCTTAGGTCGCAGGGTAGCTGGGCCCCAGCATTTT. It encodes CASSLGRRVAGPQHF.

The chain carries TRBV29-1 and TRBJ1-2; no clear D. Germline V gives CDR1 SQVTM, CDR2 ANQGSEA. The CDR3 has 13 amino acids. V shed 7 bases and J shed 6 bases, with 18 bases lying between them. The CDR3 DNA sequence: TGCAGCGGCGAAAACCCCGGGTCGAATGGCTACACCTTC. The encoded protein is CSGENPGSNGYTF.

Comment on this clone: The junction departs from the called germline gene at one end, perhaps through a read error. Here the CDR3 reads CASSPGTDLQETQYF. CDR3 in DNA: TGTGCTAGCAGCCCCGGGACAGACCTCCAAGAGACCCAGTACTTC. This chain joins TRBV7-7 and TRBJ2-5, with 7 bases fitting TRBD1. CDR3 size: 15 residues. The germline V gene encodes CDR1 SSHAT and CDR2 FNYEAQ (reference sequence).

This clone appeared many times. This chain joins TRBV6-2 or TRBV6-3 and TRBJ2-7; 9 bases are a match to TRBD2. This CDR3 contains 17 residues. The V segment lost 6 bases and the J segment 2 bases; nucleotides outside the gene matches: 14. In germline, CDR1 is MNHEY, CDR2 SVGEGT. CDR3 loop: CASSPLKLRGRAYEQYF. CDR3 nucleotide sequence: TGTGCCAGCAGCCCACTGAAGCTACGCGGGAGGGCCTACGAGCAGTACTTC.

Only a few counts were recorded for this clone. The CDR3 reads CASSLYRSTEAFF. The CDR3 DNA is TGTGCCAGCAGTTTATATCGTAGCACTGAAGCTTTCTTT. The chain joins TRBV27 to TRBJ1-1; D is ambiguous. Germline V gives CDR1 MNHEY, CDR2 SMNVEV (reference sequence). V lost 1 base and J 4 bases, leaving 7 bases between the germline ends. CDR3 length: 13 residues.